This entry lists 18 T cell receptor beta chains sequenced from one sample in a study of vaccination and CD4 T cells after COVID-19. The treatment here: roughly ten-day PBMC culture with coronavirus spike peptide pools or control peptides (ViraFEST assay). Sequencing of the DNA from cultured CD4+ T cells was carried out with the Oncomine TCR Beta short-read assay. TCRdb recomputed calls from the PCR reads with MiXCR, one row per CDR3 protein. The table lists around 10,000 distinct CDR3 sequences, 44% of them singletons, with 36% in the top ten. For these TCRs, the target antigens are not known. The sequenced sample was CD4+ T cells from blood, cultured in vitro. The receptors derive from a human donor who had recovered from COVID-19.

The chain combines TRBV10-2 with TRBJ1-2; TRBD1 aligns across 8 bases. The V gene end was trimmed by 7 bases and the J gene end by 5 bases; junction bases not matched to a gene: 9. Germline V gene data show CDR1 as WSHSY and CDR2 as SAAADI. The CDR3 extends over 14 amino acids. The CDR3 DNA reads as TGCGCCAGCACCGATGGACAGGGTCGGTATGGCTACACCTTC. Translating it yields CASTDGQGRYGYTF.

This chain uses TRBV15 with TRBJ2-2; TRBD1 is a possible D gene (6 bases). The V end was cut by 3 bases, the J end by 4 bases, with 24 bases between. Germline CDR1 LNHNV, CDR2 YYDKDF (reference sequence). The CDR3 is made up of 19 amino acids. CDR3 in amino acids: CATSRVRDIGRSATGELFF. For the CDR3, the DNA is TGTGCCACCAGCAGGGTCCGGGACATCGGCCGAAGCGCCACCGGGGAGCTGTTTTTT.

The chain uses TRBV19 and TRBJ1-4; 7 positions match TRBD1. The CDR3 has 14 amino acids. Germline loops: CDR1 LNHDA, CDR2 SQIVND (reference sequence). The V gene end was trimmed by 4 bases and the J gene end by 6 bases; junction bases not matched to a gene: 5. DNA for the CDR3: TGTGCCAGTAGTACCGGGACAGATTATGAAAAACTGTTTTTT. It specifies CASSTGTDYEKLFF.

This clonotype was recorded a few times. The J gene is TRBJ1-2, the V gene TRBV11-2; TRBD1 might be the D (5 bases). This CDR3 contains 14 residues. Per the germline V gene, CDR1 is SGHAT and CDR2 is FQNNGV. V was clipped by 6 bases and J by 8 bases, with 19 bases between them. As DNA, the CDR3 is TGTGCCAGCAGACGCCCCGGGACCTTGCGAGGCTACACCTTC. This sequence encodes CASRRPGTLRGYTF.

J is TRBJ2-7 and V is TRBV9; unclear D gene. The CDR3 loop spans 13 amino acids. Germline V CDR1 and CDR2: SGDLS, YYNGEE. The V and J ends lost 4 bases and 1 base respectively, with 9 bases between them. The CDR3 DNA sequence: TGTGCCAGCAGCCCCGGTCTGTCCTACGAGCAGTACTTC. Translation gives CASSPGLSYEQYF.

The J gene is TRBJ2-1, the V gene TRBV14, with unresolved D. Germline CDR1 and CDR2: SGHDN and FVKESK. This CDR3 region has 12 residues. Trimming removed 8 bases at V and 6 bases at J, with 11 bases between. CDR3 nucleotide sequence: TGTGCCAGCGGAACTTATTCCAATGAGCAGTTCTTC. Translation gives CASGTYSNEQFF.

This clonotype was detected once. At one of its ends the junction is not consistent with the germline gene, which may arise from a read error. This sequence joins TRBV18 and TRBJ2-3, with 8 bases aligning to TRBD1. CDR1 is KGHSH, CDR2 LQKENI, per germline. This CDR3 spans 14 amino acids. CDR3 nucleotides: TGTACCAGCTCACCCGGACAGGGTGAGAGCTCTCCGTATTTT. This encodes CTSSPGQGESSPYF.

This clonotype occurred once. The chain uses TRBV18 and TRBJ2-5, with D possibly being TRBD2 (7 bases). V dropped 6 bases and J dropped 2 bases, with 13 bases sitting between them. CDR1 and CDR2 (germline): KGHSH, LQKENI. The CDR3 covers 14 residues. CDR3 protein: CASSTRGTQETQYF. CDR3 bases: TGTGCCAGCTCGACGCGGGGGACACAAGAGACCCAGTACTTC.

This clonotype was picked up a small number of times. The chain carries TRBV7-9 and TRBJ1-2; D perhaps matches TRBD1 (6 bases). The CDR3 extends over 15 amino acids. The ends were cut back, 4 bases at V and 1 base at J, with 13 bases in the middle. Looked up from germline, CDR1 is SEHNR and CDR2 is FQNEAQ (reference sequence). CDR3: CASSSLGGRNYGYTF. CDR3 nucleotides: TGTGCCAGCAGCTCACTTGGGGGGCGTAACTATGGCTACACCTTC. Based on the CDR3 plus reference TRBV7-9 and TRBJ1-2, the full variable domain is DTGVSQNPRHKITKRGQNVTFRCDPISEHNRLYWYRQTLGQGPEFLTYFQNEAQLEKSRLLSDRFSAERPKGSFSTLEIQRTEQGDSAMYLCASSSLGGRNYGYTFGSGTRLTVV.

Only a few counts were recorded for this clonotype. The V and J genes are TRBV21-1 and TRBJ1-5; the D segment call TRBD1 is taken from the table without a DNA check. TRBV21-1 is an annotated pseudogene. The CDR3 totals 15 residues. The CDR3 DNA follows: TGTGCCAGCAGCAAAGCGGGACAGGGGCATCAGCCCCAGCATTTT. This gives the protein CASSKAGQGHQPQHF.

This clonotype came up once. For the CDR3, the DNA is TGTGCCTGGAGTGTGCGGGGCAATGAGCAGTTCTTC. Its protein is CAWSVRGNEQFF. The chain couples TRBV30 to TRBJ2-1, with a weak D call TRBD2 (6 bases). Between the trimmed V and J ends, which lost 0 bases and 6 bases, there was a span of 6 bases. Per germline, CDR1 GTSNPN and CDR2 SVGIG (reference sequence). There are 12 residues in the CDR3.

The V gene is TRBV11-1, the J gene TRBJ2-3; tentatively, D is TRBD2 (5 bases). Germline lookup yields CDR1 SGHAT and CDR2 FQDESV (reference sequence). The CDR3 covers 12 residues. V was cut by 4 bases and J by 7 bases, with 9 bases left in between. In nucleotides, the CDR3 is TGTGCCAGCAGCTCGGGGAGTTATACGCAGTATTTT. Its translation: CASSSGSYTQYF. Filled out from reference TRBV11-1 and TRBJ2-3, the complete variable domain reads EAEVAQSPRYKITEKSQAVAFWCDPISGHATLYWYRQILGQGPELLVQFQDESVVDDSQLPKDRFSAERLKGVDSTLKIQPAELGDSAMYLCASSSGSYTQYFGPGTRLTVL.

The CDR3 sequence: CASSKLGEDSPLHF. The DNA of the CDR3 is TGTGCCAGCAGCAAACTAGGGGAGGATTCACCCCTCCACTTT. This chain uses TRBV6-2 or TRBV6-3 with TRBJ1-6; a possible D gene is TRBD1 (5 bases). The V gene's germline CDR1 is MNHEY and CDR2 SVGEGT. CDR3 length equals 14 residues. V lost 6 bases and J lost 8, with 14 bases in between.

Turning to this clonotype: A much larger clonotype is one base distant, so this may be a read error. The V gene is TRBV7-2, the J gene TRBJ1-3; TRBD1 matches at 8 bases. The germline gives CDR1 SGHTA, CDR2 FQGNSA. The CDR3 sequence is 15 residues long. This chain's CDR3 is CASSQIRQGRNAIYF. Here the CDR3 DNA reads TGTGCCAGCAGCCAAATCCGACAGGGGAGAAACGCCATATATTTT.

V is TRBV7-2 and J is TRBJ2-3, with 9 bases identical to TRBD2. The V gene end was trimmed by 1 base and the J gene end by 5 bases; junction bases not matched to a gene: 7. The CDR3 length is 16 residues. From germline, CDR1 is SGHTA and CDR2 FQGNSA. CDR3 protein: CASSLVAGGLGDTQYF. The CDR3 coding sequence is TGTGCCAGCAGCTTAGTCGCGGGGGGGCTTGGAGATACGCAGTATTTT.

The chain recombines TRBV11-3 with TRBJ1-2, with a weak D call TRBD1 (6 bases). Germline CDR1 is SGHNT and CDR2 is YENEEA. This CDR3 region has 13 residues. V gave up 5 bases and J gave up 2 bases, with 9 bases separating them. The CDR3 protein is CASSPDRNYGYTF. The CDR3 nucleotides read TGTGCCAGCAGCCCTGACAGGAACTATGGCTACACCTTC.

This clonotype has just a few counts. The chain employs TRBV6-1 and TRBJ1-2, with TRBD1 as a possible D gene (5 bases). The CDR3 consists of 14 residues. V lost 6 bases and J lost 4, with 15 bases in between. From germline, CDR1 is MNHNS and CDR2 SASEGT. Here the CDR3 DNA reads TGTGCCAGCAGCTCGGTTGGGGGGGGCTATGGCTACACCTTC. Residues: CASSSVGGGYGYTF.

This clonotype has just one count. The rearrangement uses TRBV30 and TRBJ1-6; D is possibly TRBD1 (6 bases). The germline CDR1 and CDR2 sequences are GTSNPN and SVGIG (reference sequence). The CDR3 is 14 residues long. V was pared by 8 bases and J by 7 bases, with 18 bases between. For the CDR3, the DNA is TGTGCCCTCCGTGGACAGACGAGGAATTCACCCCTCCACTTT. Protein product: CALRGQTRNSPLHF.